This T cell receptor beta chain was obtained from a study of blood T cell repertoires in COVID-19. Across the study: Sources were T cells, B-cell-depleted T cells, or PBMCs; the material itself was cDNA or gDNA.

The CDR3 spans 15 residues. Germline V gene sequence: CDR1 MNHEY, CDR2 SVGAGI. V dropped 0 bases and J dropped 0 bases, with 6 bases sitting between them. Study members were between about 18 and 89 years old and lived in 24 US regions. The repertoire was sequenced with immunoSEQ multiplex PCR; TCRdb's copy has only in-frame clones and lacks some. The table records about 290,000 clones, approximately 88% of them present only once. Sequencing used PBMCs or T cells enriched from blood (not recorded which). The V gene is TRBV6-5, the J gene TRBJ1-3; unclear D gene. This TCR was sampled from a woman aged 40 to 55 who had recovered from COVID-19. Here the CDR3 reads CASSYSYSSGNTIYF. The DNA of the CDR3 is TGTGCCAGCAGTTACTCGTACAGCTCTGGAAACACCATATATTTT.